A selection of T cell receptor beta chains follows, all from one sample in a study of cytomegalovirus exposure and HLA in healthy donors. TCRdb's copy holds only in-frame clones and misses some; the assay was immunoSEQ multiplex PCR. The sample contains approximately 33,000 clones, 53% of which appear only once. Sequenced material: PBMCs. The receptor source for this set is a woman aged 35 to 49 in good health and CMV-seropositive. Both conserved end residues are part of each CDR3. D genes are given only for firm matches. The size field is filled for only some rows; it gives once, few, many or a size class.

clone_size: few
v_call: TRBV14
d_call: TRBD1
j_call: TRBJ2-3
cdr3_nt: TGTGCCAGCAGGCATACGAACAGGGGTAGAGCAGATACGCAGTATTTT
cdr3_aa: CASRHTNRGRADTQYF

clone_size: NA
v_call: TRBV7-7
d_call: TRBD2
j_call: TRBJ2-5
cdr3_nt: TGTGCCAGCAGCTTAGGGGGTCGGGGGGGCCTAGAGACCCAGTACTTC
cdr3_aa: CASSLGGRGGLETQYF

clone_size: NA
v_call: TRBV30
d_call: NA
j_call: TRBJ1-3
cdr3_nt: TGTGCCTGGAGTGTCGGGGGGCGAAACACCATATATTTT
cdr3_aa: CAWSVGGRNTIYF

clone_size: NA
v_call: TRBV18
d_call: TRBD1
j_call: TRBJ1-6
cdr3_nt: TGTGCCAGCTCACGTCAGGACAGGGCCTATAATTCACCCCTCCACTTT
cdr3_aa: CASSRQDRAYNSPLHF

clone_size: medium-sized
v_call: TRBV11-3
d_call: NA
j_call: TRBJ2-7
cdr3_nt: TGTGCCAGCAGCTTAGATGACAGTTCCTACGAGCAGTACTTC
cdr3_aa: CASSLDDSSYEQYF

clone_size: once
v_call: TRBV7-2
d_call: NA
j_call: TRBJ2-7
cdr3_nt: TGTGCCAGCAGCTTATTGGGGGCGCAGCAGTACTTC
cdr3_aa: CASSLLGAQQYF

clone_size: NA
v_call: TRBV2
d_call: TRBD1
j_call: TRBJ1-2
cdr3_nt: TGTGCCAGCAACGATAGGACAGGGGGCGGCTACACCTTC
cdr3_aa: CASNDRTGGGYTF

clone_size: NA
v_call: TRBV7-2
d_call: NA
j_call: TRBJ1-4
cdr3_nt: TGTGCCAGCAGCGCCCGCGGTGGCACTAATGAAAAACTGTTTTTT
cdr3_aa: CASSARGGTNEKLFF

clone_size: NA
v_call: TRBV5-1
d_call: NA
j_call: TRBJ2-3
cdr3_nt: TGCGCCAGCAGCCCAAACCAGGGTCGCAGCACAGATACGCAGTATTTT
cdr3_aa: CASSPNQGRSTDTQYF

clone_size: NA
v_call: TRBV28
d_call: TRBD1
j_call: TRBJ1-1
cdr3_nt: TGTGCCAGCAGTTCGGGGGGACAGGCGGGGGCCGAAGCTTTCTTT
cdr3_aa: CASSSGGQAGAEAFF

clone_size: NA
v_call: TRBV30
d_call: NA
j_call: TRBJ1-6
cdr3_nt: TGTGCCTGGAGTGTACGGGGTAGCTATAATTCACCCCTCCACTTT
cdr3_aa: CAWSVRGSYNSPLHF

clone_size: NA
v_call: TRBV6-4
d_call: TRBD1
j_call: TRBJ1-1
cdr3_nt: TGTGCCAGCAGTGAGGGGGACAGGGGCCTCACTGAAGCTTTCTTT
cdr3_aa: CASSEGDRGLTEAFF